Listed here are 14 T cell receptor beta chains from one sample, sequenced in a study of shared clonotypes between healthy human individuals. The method was immunoSEQ multiplex PCR; TCRdb's version includes in-frame clones alone and lacks a portion of them. The sample has 950,000 to 1,100,000 clones, 70% to 80% seen once. Material: memory CD4+ T cells from PBMCs. Stated subset: CD45RA-negative fraction. The source is a young man in good health. Some clones in this sample may be carry-over from other donors' samples.

This clone was seen a few times. The J gene is TRBJ1-2, the V gene TRBV30; D not resolved. CDR1 is GTSNPN, CDR2 SVGIG, per germline (reference sequence). The CDR3 contains 12 residues. V was trimmed by 1 base and J by 4 bases, leaving 7 bases between them. CDR3 sequence (DNA): TGTGCCTGGAGTGAGCCCCTCTATGGCTACACCTTC. As protein: CAWSEPLYGYTF.

The V call is TRBV11-2, the J call TRBJ2-1; D is ambiguous. Deletions cut 5 bases from V and 10 bases from J, with 12 bases between. The CDR3 is made up of 12 amino acids. CDR1 is SGHAT, CDR2 FQNNGV, per germline. CDR3 protein: CASSPFQWEQFF. CDR3 sequence (DNA): TGTGCCAGCAGCCCCTTCCAGTGGGAGCAGTTCTTC.

The chain is built from TRBV4-2 and TRBJ2-5, with 9 bases that match TRBD1. V lost 0 bases, J lost 8 bases, and 1 base stayed unmatched. The CDR3 spans 13 residues. In germline, CDR1 is LGHNA, CDR2 YNFKEQ. The CDR3 nucleotides are TGTGCCAGCAGCCAAGAGGACAGGGGTACCCAGTACTTC. It encodes CASSQEDRGTQYF.

To note about this clone: Other nucleotide sequences in the sample specify the same CDR3. This chain uses TRBV5-1 with TRBJ2-3, with D perhaps TRBD2 (5 bases). Trimming took 4 bases from V and 3 from J, leaving 18 bases between them. CDR1 is SGHRS and CDR2 is YFSETQ in the germline V gene. CDR3 length: 16 amino acids. CDR3 amino acids: CASSPGLTGRTDTQYF. CDR3 nucleotides: TGCGCCAGCAGCCCCGGACTGACTGGTAGGACAGATACGCAGTATTTT.

With regard to this clone: Possible read error: a much larger clone is one base away. Other DNA sequences in this sample translate to the same CDR3. This sequence joins TRBV7-2 and TRBJ2-7; D remains unclear. Germline-derived CDR1 and CDR2 are SGHTA and FQGNSA. V was cut by 9 bases and J by 4 bases, with 16 bases left in between. The length of the CDR3 is 13 residues. As DNA, the CDR3 is TGTGCCAGTAGCCCCCGAAACATTTACGAGCAGTACTTC. Encoded protein: CASSPRNIYEQYF.

J is TRBJ2-2 and V is TRBV28, with D perhaps TRBD1 (5 bases). The CDR3 consists of 14 residues. V dropped 5 bases and J dropped 9 bases, with 16 bases sitting between them. Germline V gene data show CDR1 as MDHEN and CDR2 as SYDVKM. The CDR3 sequence is CASSPDTSRWELFF. CDR3 coding DNA: TGTGCCAGCAGTCCGGACACTTCCCGCTGGGAGCTGTTTTTT. Looking up the rest from reference TRBV28 and TRBJ2-2 gives the full variable domain: DVKVTQSSRYLVKRTGEKVFLECVQDMDHENMFWYRQDPGLGLRLIYFSYDVKMKEKGDIPEGYSVSREKKERFSLILESASTNQTSMYLCASSPDTSRWELFFGEGSRLTVL.

This clone has a handful of counts. The J gene is TRBJ2-3, the V gene TRBV18; 9 bases are shared with TRBD2. The CDR3 sequence is 16 residues long. The V segment lost 3 bases and the J segment 4 bases; nucleotides outside the gene matches: 8. Germline lookup yields CDR1 KGHSH and CDR2 LQKENI. CDR3: CASSPLLLAGPDTQYF. DNA for the CDR3: TGTGCCAGCTCACCCCTCTTGCTAGCGGGACCAGATACGCAGTATTTT.

The V gene is TRBV7-2, the J gene TRBJ2-5, with TRBD1 matching 9 bases. With V trimmed by 4 bases and J by 5 bases, 5 bases remained unmatched. CDR1 and CDR2 (germline): SGHTA, FQGNSA. The CDR3 consists of 14 residues. CDR3 region: CASSYRGLGETQYF. The DNA of the CDR3 is TGTGCCAGCAGCTACAGGGGGCTAGGTGAGACCCAGTACTTC.

This clone was counted a single time. This chain connects TRBV7-3 to TRBJ1-1; the D is unclear. V dropped 2 bases and J dropped 0 bases, with 4 bases sitting between them. The CDR3 is 13 residues long. Germline V lookup: CDR1 SGHTA, CDR2 FQGTGA. CDR3 amino acids: CASSLDMNTEAFF. The CDR3 bases are TGTGCCAGCAGCTTAGACATGAACACTGAAGCTTTCTTT.

J is TRBJ1-2 and V is TRBV29-1; D ambiguous. V was clipped by 5 bases and J by 4 bases, with 8 bases between them. CDR3 size: 11 residues. Germline CDR1 is SQVTM and CDR2 is ANQGSEA. CDR3 sequence: CSVSGSYGYTF. The CDR3 coding sequence is TGCAGCGTTTCAGGAAGCTATGGCTACACCTTC.

A word on this clone: Other DNA sequences from this sample encode an identical CDR3 as well. The chain has TRBV27 and TRBJ2-7; possibly TRBD2 for D (6 bases). V was trimmed by 2 bases and J by 4 bases, leaving 9 bases between them. Germline V gene sequence: CDR1 MNHEY, CDR2 SMNVEV (reference sequence). The CDR3 has 13 amino acids. The chain's CDR3 is CASSLQGGYEQYF. CDR3 bases: TGTGCCAGCAGTTTACAAGGAGGGTACGAGCAGTACTTC.

This clone was seen only a few times. The chain couples TRBV30 to TRBJ1-2; D perhaps matches TRBD1 (5 bases). CDR1 and CDR2 (germline): GTSNPN, SVGIG (reference sequence). V was pared by 5 bases and J by 7 bases, with 14 bases between. The CDR3 is made up of 12 amino acids. The CDR3 coding sequence is TGTGCCTGGGATTGGGGGTCGGGTGGCTACACCTTC. Its protein is CAWDWGSGGYTF.

In its sample, this clone was seen a few times. This sequence joins TRBV5-1 and TRBJ2-7; TRBD2 is a possible D gene (6 bases). CDR3 length: 14 amino acids. Germline CDR1 and CDR2: SGHRS and YFSETQ. The V gene lost 4 bases and the J gene lost 7 bases, with 18 bases spanning the gap. CDR3 coding DNA: TGCGCCAGCAGCATATTGGCGGGAAGTAGTGAGCAGTACTTC. Its protein product is CASSILAGSSEQYF. Looking up the rest from reference TRBV5-1 and TRBJ2-7 gives the full variable domain: KAGVTQTPRYLIKTRGQQVTLSCSPISGHRSVSWYQQTPGQGLQFLFEYFSETQRNKGNFPGRFSGRQFSNSRSEMNVSTLELGDSALYLCASSILAGSSEQYFGPGTRLTVT.

The genes are TRBV29-1 and TRBJ2-7; a weak D match, TRBD2 (6 bases). Trimming left V 2 bases short and J 6 bases short, with 11 bases between. Germline V gene sequence: CDR1 SQVTM, CDR2 ANQGSEA. This CDR3 comprises 12 residues. CDR3 loop: CSVEHPGGEQYF. The CDR3 bases are TGCAGCGTTGAACATCCCGGGGGCGAGCAGTACTTC.